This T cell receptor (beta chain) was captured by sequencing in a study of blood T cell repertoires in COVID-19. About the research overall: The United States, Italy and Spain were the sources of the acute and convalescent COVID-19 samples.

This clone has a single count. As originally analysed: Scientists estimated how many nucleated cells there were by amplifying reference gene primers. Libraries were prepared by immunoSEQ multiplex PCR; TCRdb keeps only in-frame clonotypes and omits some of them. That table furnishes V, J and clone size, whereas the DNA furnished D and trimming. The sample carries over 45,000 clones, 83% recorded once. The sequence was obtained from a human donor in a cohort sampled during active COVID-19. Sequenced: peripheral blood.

The CDR3 is CASSQSFSNTEAFF. The DNA for the CDR3 is TGTGCCAGCAGCCAAAGCTTTTCGAACACTGAAGCTTTCTTT. This chain joins TRBV3-1 (or the pseudogene TRBV3-2) and TRBJ1-1, with D uncertain. This CDR3 spans 14 amino acids. CDR1 is LGHDT and CDR2 is YNNKEL in the germline V gene (reference sequence). Trimming took off 2 bases at V and 1 base at J, with 8 bases between the two ends.